These T cell receptor beta chains were read from a single sample in a study of response to subunit inactivated influenza vaccine. In TCRdb, the RT-PCR reads were re-called with MiXCR into one record per CDR3 protein. The sample yields some 480,000 distinct CDR3 sequences, approximately 10% seen once. Sequenced material: PBMCs from blood, taken more than 35 days after vaccination. The receptor source for this set is a man in his fifties or sixties who received an inactivated influenza vaccine. Both conserved end residues are part of each CDR3. D genes are given only for firm matches. Only part of the rows carry a size: once, few, many, or a class if the clone is expanded.

v_gene: TRBV6-2/TRBV6-3; j_gene: TRBJ2-2; d_gene: NA; abundance: many; CDR3aa: CASSQKVGELFF; CDR3nt: TGTGCCAGCAGTCAAAAGGTCGGGGAGCTGTTTTTT
v_gene: TRBV20-1; j_gene: TRBJ2-7; d_gene: NA; abundance: few; CDR3aa: CSASVVGQYF; CDR3nt: TGCAGTGCTAGCGTGGTCGGGCAGTACTTC
v_gene: TRBV4-2; j_gene: TRBJ1-2; d_gene: NA; abundance: many; CDR3aa: CASSQERGFGYTF; CDR3nt: TGTGCCAGCAGCCAAGAACGCGGGTTTGGCTACACCTTC
v_gene: TRBV6-2/TRBV6-3; j_gene: TRBJ1-5; d_gene: NA; abundance: NA; CDR3aa: CASTWTARGNQPQHF; CDR3nt: TGTGCCAGCACCTGGACGGCACGGGGCAATCAGCCCCAGCATTTT
v_gene: TRBV5-1; j_gene: TRBJ2-5; d_gene: NA; abundance: NA; CDR3aa: CASSAGKAGETQYF; CDR3nt: TGCGCCAGCAGCGCCGGAAAGGCCGGTGAGACCCAGTACTTC
v_gene: TRBV12-3/TRBV12-4; j_gene: TRBJ2-5; d_gene: NA; abundance: few; CDR3aa: CASSFGPGAATQYF; CDR3nt: TGTGCCAGCAGTTTTGGTCCGGGGGCCGCCACCCAGTACTTC
v_gene: TRBV4-3; j_gene: TRBJ2-1; d_gene: NA; abundance: few; CDR3aa: CASSHVTRAGGNEQFF; CDR3nt: TGCGCCAGCAGCCATGTAACACGGGCCGGTGGCAATGAGCAGTTCTTC
v_gene: TRBV12-3/TRBV12-4; j_gene: TRBJ1-6; d_gene: NA; abundance: many; CDR3aa: CASSLLPSGRSNSPLHF; CDR3nt: TGTGCCAGCAGTTTGCTTCCCTCGGGACGGTCTAATTCACCCCTCCACTTT
v_gene: TRBV5-6; j_gene: TRBJ2-5; d_gene: NA; abundance: many; CDR3aa: CASSSSGLTQYF; CDR3nt: TGTGCCAGCAGCTCCTCGGGGTTGACCCAGTACTTC
v_gene: TRBV7-9; j_gene: TRBJ2-3; d_gene: NA; abundance: few; CDR3aa: CASGQRTDTQYF; CDR3nt: TGTGCCAGCGGACAGCGCACAGATACGCAGTATTTT
v_gene: TRBV6-2/TRBV6-3; j_gene: TRBJ2-7; d_gene: NA; abundance: few; CDR3aa: CASSPTSIEQYF; CDR3nt: TGTGCCAGCAGCCCAACCTCTATCGAGCAGTACTTC
v_gene: TRBV7-2; j_gene: TRBJ2-1; d_gene: NA; abundance: NA; CDR3aa: CASRLGPNNEQFF; CDR3nt: TGTGCCAGCAGATTGGGACCAAACAATGAGCAGTTCTTC
v_gene: TRBV20-1; j_gene: TRBJ2-3; d_gene: NA; abundance: few; CDR3aa: CSARIGDTQYF; CDR3nt: TGCAGTGCTCGGATCGGTGATACGCAGTATTTT
v_gene: TRBV5-1; j_gene: TRBJ2-2; d_gene: NA; abundance: many; CDR3aa: CASSLANQELFF; CDR3nt: TGCGCCAGCAGCTTGGCCAATCAGGAGCTGTTTTTT
v_gene: TRBV12-3/TRBV12-4; j_gene: TRBJ1-1; d_gene: NA; abundance: many; CDR3aa: CASSFGGSLSTEAFF; CDR3nt: TGTGCCAGCAGTTTTGGGGGGTCGTTGTCGACTGAAGCTTTCTTT
v_gene: TRBV5-1; j_gene: TRBJ1-1; d_gene: TRBD1; abundance: many; CDR3aa: CASSLEVPGQGAGTEAFF; CDR3nt: TGCGCCAGCAGCTTAGAAGTCCCGGGACAGGGGGCGGGCACTGAAGCTTTCTTT
v_gene: TRBV6-2/TRBV6-3; j_gene: TRBJ2-7; d_gene: TRBD1; abundance: many; CDR3aa: CASSSPPGTGKPYEQYF; CDR3nt: TGTGCCAGCAGTTCTCCGCCCGGGACAGGGAAACCCTACGAGCAGTACTTC
v_gene: TRBV7-9; j_gene: TRBJ2-1; d_gene: NA; abundance: few; CDR3aa: CASSLVSDEQFF; CDR3nt: TGTGCCAGCAGCTTAGTGTCGGATGAGCAGTTCTTC
v_gene: TRBV9; j_gene: TRBJ2-1; d_gene: NA; abundance: few; CDR3aa: CASSTGTTEYEQFF; CDR3nt: TGTGCCAGCAGTACAGGGACGACAGAATACGAGCAGTTCTTC
v_gene: TRBV20-1; j_gene: TRBJ1-5; d_gene: TRBD1; abundance: few; CDR3aa: CSARPQGGNQPQHF; CDR3nt: TGCAGTGCTAGACCCCAGGGGGGCAATCAGCCCCAGCATTTT
v_gene: TRBV7-2; j_gene: TRBJ2-7; d_gene: NA; abundance: NA; CDR3aa: CASSLGLRSSSYEQYF; CDR3nt: TGTGCCAGCAGCTTAGGATTACGATCTTCCTCCTACGAGCAGTACTTC
v_gene: TRBV20-1; j_gene: TRBJ2-7; d_gene: NA; abundance: many; CDR3aa: CSARGRYYEQYF; CDR3nt: TGCAGTGCTAGAGGTAGATACTACGAGCAGTACTTC
v_gene: TRBV24-1; j_gene: TRBJ2-1; d_gene: TRBD1; abundance: NA; CDR3aa: CATSDSAGTGVYNEQFF; CDR3nt: TGTGCCACCAGTGATTCTGCCGGGACAGGGGTTTACAATGAGCAGTTCTTC
v_gene: TRBV10-3; j_gene: TRBJ1-1; d_gene: NA; abundance: many; CDR3aa: CAIRPHQGHTEAFF; CDR3nt: TGTGCCATTCGCCCGCACCAGGGGCACACTGAAGCTTTCTTT
v_gene: TRBV6-5; j_gene: TRBJ1-5; d_gene: TRBD1; abundance: few; CDR3aa: CASSYPGQGANQPQHF; CDR3nt: TGTGCCAGCAGTTACCCGGGACAGGGGGCGAATCAGCCCCAGCATTTT
v_gene: TRBV2; j_gene: TRBJ2-2; d_gene: TRBD2; abundance: NA; CDR3aa: CASSRLAGGRNTGELFF; CDR3nt: TGTGCCAGCTCGCGACTAGCGGGGGGAAGGAACACCGGGGAGCTGTTTTTT
v_gene: TRBV7-2; j_gene: TRBJ2-1; d_gene: TRBD2; abundance: NA; CDR3aa: CASSSPWGLAENNEQFF; CDR3nt: TGTGCCAGCAGCTCCCCCTGGGGACTAGCGGAAAACAATGAGCAGTTCTTC
v_gene: TRBV9; j_gene: TRBJ2-1; d_gene: TRBD2; abundance: many; CDR3aa: CASSVGSSGRGNEQFF; CDR3nt: TGTGCCAGCAGCGTAGGATCTAGCGGGAGGGGAAATGAGCAGTTCTTC
v_gene: TRBV7-3; j_gene: TRBJ2-3; d_gene: TRBD2; abundance: few; CDR3aa: CASSTLPSGRFTDTQYF; CDR3nt: TGTGCCAGCAGCACACTTCCGAGCGGGAGATTCACAGATACGCAGTATTTT
v_gene: TRBV20-1; j_gene: TRBJ2-7; d_gene: NA; abundance: NA; CDR3aa: CSARGRGAYEQYF; CDR3nt: TGCAGTGCTAGAGGAAGAGGGGCCTACGAGCAGTACTTC
v_gene: TRBV11-1; j_gene: TRBJ2-7; d_gene: NA; abundance: few; CDR3aa: CASSQQSMIGRIGYEQYF; CDR3nt: TGTGCCAGCAGCCAGCAGTCAATGATTGGCCGGATTGGCTACGAGCAGTACTTC
v_gene: TRBV4-2; j_gene: TRBJ2-2; d_gene: NA; abundance: NA; CDR3aa: CASSQEQRGTGELFF; CDR3nt: TGTGCCAGCAGCCAAGAACAGAGAGGCACCGGGGAGCTGTTTTTT
v_gene: TRBV28; j_gene: TRBJ2-5; d_gene: NA; abundance: many; CDR3aa: CASSFGQGKETQYF; CDR3nt: TGTGCCAGCAGTTTTGGGCAGGGGAAGGAGACCCAGTACTTC
v_gene: TRBV20-1; j_gene: TRBJ2-1; d_gene: TRBD2; abundance: few; CDR3aa: CSASSGRPNEQFF; CDR3nt: TGCAGTGCCTCATCCGGGAGGCCCAATGAGCAGTTCTTC
v_gene: TRBV5-6; j_gene: TRBJ1-2; d_gene: TRBD1; abundance: NA; CDR3aa: CASSQTGALYGYTF; CDR3nt: TGTGCCAGCAGCCAGACAGGGGCACTCTATGGCTACACCTTC
v_gene: TRBV5-6; j_gene: TRBJ1-2; d_gene: TRBD1; abundance: few; CDR3aa: CASSSDRGQIYGYTF; CDR3nt: TGTGCCAGCAGCTCGGACAGGGGCCAAATTTATGGCTACACCTTC
v_gene: TRBV20-1; j_gene: TRBJ1-2; d_gene: NA; abundance: few; CDR3aa: CSAGNAGNNYGYTF; CDR3nt: TGCAGTGCTGGTAACGCAGGGAATAACTATGGCTACACCTTC
v_gene: TRBV12-3/TRBV12-4; j_gene: TRBJ2-3; d_gene: NA; abundance: many; CDR3aa: CASSLLQASTDTQYF; CDR3nt: TGTGCCAGCAGTTTACTTCAGGCCAGCACAGATACGCAGTATTTT
v_gene: TRBV20-1; j_gene: TRBJ2-2; d_gene: NA; abundance: many; CDR3aa: CSARLGSNTGELFF; CDR3nt: TGCAGTGCTAGACTCGGGAGCAACACCGGGGAGCTGTTTTTT
v_gene: TRBV27; j_gene: TRBJ2-2; d_gene: TRBD2; abundance: NA; CDR3aa: CASSLLAGGPANTGELFF; CDR3nt: TGTGCCAGCAGTTTACTAGCGGGGGGGCCCGCGAACACCGGGGAGCTGTTTTTT
v_gene: TRBV27; j_gene: TRBJ2-2; d_gene: NA; abundance: NA; CDR3aa: CASRGQFWPGELFF; CDR3nt: TGTGCCAGCCGCGGACAGTTTTGGCCGGGGGAGCTGTTTTTT